The 27 T cell receptor beta chains reported below all come from one sample, sequenced in a study of metastatic and nonmetastatic thyroid tumors. TCRdb re-analyzed the PCR reads using MiXCR. The repertoire holds around 42,000 clones, with about 12% as singletons. Thyroid surgery was performed in patients who had received no treatment beforehand. Sequenced input: blood. Every receptor here comes from a male donor with papillary thyroid cancer or a benign thyroid nodule (not recorded which). Some clones in this sample may be carry-over from other donors' samples.

This clone is medium-sized (0.01 to 0.1%) within its sample. V usage is TRBV6-2 or TRBV6-3 and J usage is TRBJ2-1, with D uncertain. This CDR3 spans 14 amino acids. Trimming cost V 4 bases and J 2 bases, with 9 bases left between them. The V gene's germline CDR1 is MNHEY and CDR2 SVGEGT. The DNA of the CDR3 is TGTGCCAGCAGTTTTGATGGGGCCTACAATGAGCAGTTCTTC. Translated: CASSFDGAYNEQFF.

This clone was found many times. The gene calls are TRBV4-2 and TRBJ1-1, with a weak D call TRBD1 (6 bases). Trimming removed 4 bases from V and 4 bases from J, with 16 bases in between. Germline values: CDR1 LGHNA, CDR2 YNFKEQ. CDR3 length: 15 residues. CDR3 in DNA: TGTGCCAGCAGCCCTGTCGGGGGGGCGGGCACTGAAGCTTTCTTT. Protein: CASSPVGGAGTEAFF.

This clone was counted at least ten times. CDR3 sequence reads: CASSKGQGSLEQYF. Here the CDR3 DNA reads TGTGCCAGCAGCAAGGGACAGGGGTCCCTTGAGCAGTACTTC. The rearrangement joins TRBV11-2 to TRBJ2-7; 10 nucleotides line up with TRBD1. Losses at the gene ends were 5 bases for V and 7 bases for J; bases not matched to a gene: 8. This CDR3 spans 14 amino acids. Germline V lookup: CDR1 SGHAT, CDR2 FQNNGV.

This clone was seen at least ten times. CDR3 protein: CASSPQGQGVEKLFF. The CDR3 region has the DNA TGTGCCAGCAGCCCCCAGGGACAGGGGGTTGAAAAACTGTTTTTT. The chain links TRBV3-1 to TRBJ1-4, with 11 bases matching TRBD1. CDR1 is LGHDT and CDR2 is YNNKEL in the germline V gene (reference sequence). Unmatched junction bases numbered 5, after V lost 4 bases and J lost 7 bases. The CDR3 has 15 residues.

This clone has more than one count but fewer than ten. A much more abundant neighbour one base away suggests this may be a read error. This rearrangement joins TRBV20-1 to TRBJ2-5; D gene uncertain. The CDR3 loop spans 8 amino acids. Trimming left V 7 bases short and J 8 bases short, with 5 bases between. CDR1 is DFQATT and CDR2 is SNEGSKA in the germline V gene (reference sequence). The CDR3 DNA sequence: TGCAGTGGAGATACCCAGTACTTC. Residues: CSGDTQYF.

This clone was seen at least ten times. Other DNA sequences within the sample encode an identical CDR3. The chain is built from TRBV5-1 and TRBJ2-7; a weak D match, TRBD2 (6 bases). V lost 4 bases, J lost 4 bases, and 12 bases lay in between. The V gene's germline CDR1 is SGHRS and CDR2 YFSETQ. The CDR3 is made up of 13 amino acids. The CDR3: CASSPDGGYEQYF. The CDR3 bases are TGCGCCAGCAGCCCCGACGGGGGTTACGAGCAGTACTTC.

Many counts were recorded for this clone. V gene TRBV20-1 combines with J gene TRBJ2-3; D is possibly TRBD1 or TRBD2 (5 bases each). This CDR3 has 15 amino acids. V lost 0 bases and J lost 4, with 14 bases in between. Looked up from germline, CDR1 is DFQATT and CDR2 is SNEGSKA (reference sequence). As DNA, the CDR3 is TGCAGTGCTAGAGATCTGGGGGAGTTCCCAGATACGCAGTATTTT. This sequence encodes CSARDLGEFPDTQYF.

By share of the sample, this clone is medium-sized (0.01 to 0.1%). The chain has TRBV6-1 and TRBJ1-1; TRBD1 agrees at 10 bases. This CDR3 contains 14 residues. CDR1 is MNHNS, CDR2 SASEGT, per germline. J gave up 5 bases and V 5 bases, and 5 bases lay outside the gene matches. CDR3 bases: TGTGCCAGCAGTCCCCGACAGGGGGCGACTGAAGCTTTCTTT. The encoded protein is CASSPRQGATEAFF.

This clone was seen many times. The gene calls are TRBV20-1 and TRBJ1-1; D perhaps matches TRBD1 (5 bases). Looked up from germline, CDR1 is DFQATT and CDR2 is SNEGSKA (reference sequence). The CDR3 has 13 amino acids. Trimming stripped 6 bases from V and 3 bases from J, with 14 bases between. The CDR3 sequence is CSARAGRYTEAFF. CDR3 in DNA: TGCAGTGCCCGAGCAGGGCGTTACACTGAAGCTTTCTTT.

This clone was seen many times. CDR3 nucleotides: TGTGCCAGCAGCCTTTTGGGACAGGGATCCTACGAGCAGTACTTC. Its translation is CASSLLGQGSYEQYF. V and J are TRBV14 and TRBJ2-7; TRBD1 agrees at 9 bases. Germline V CDR1 and CDR2: SGHDN, FVKESK. The length of the CDR3 is 15 residues. With 4 bases clipped from V and 1 base from J, the junction kept 5 bases outside the gene matches.

The table lists this clone with a few counts. A much larger clone differs from this one at a single base, so this may be a read error. The chain joins TRBV20-1 to TRBJ1-2; TRBD1 aligns across 7 bases. This CDR3 has 11 residues. Germline lookup yields CDR1 DFQATT and CDR2 SNEGSKA (reference sequence). This chain's CDR3 is CIAADREVYTF. In DNA form, the CDR3 reads TGCATTGCAGCCGACAGGGAAGTCTACACCTTC.

This clone has a count of ten or more. The chain is built from TRBV20-1 and TRBJ2-7; D unresolved. Trimming left V 0 bases short and J 5 bases short, with 8 bases between. Germline assignment: CDR1 DFQATT and CDR2 SNEGSKA (reference sequence). CDR3 size: 12 residues. CDR3 sequence: CSARELLHEQYF. The CDR3 bases are TGCAGTGCTAGAGAACTCCTTCACGAGCAGTACTTC.

The gene calls are TRBV27 and TRBJ2-7, with TRBD1 as a possible D gene (6 bases). From germline, CDR1 is MNHEY and CDR2 SMNVEV (reference sequence). V lost 6 bases to trimming and J lost 5 bases, with 23 bases between them. The CDR3 length is 16 residues. CDR3 in DNA: TGTGCCAGCAGCCGAGGTCCCCGGACAGAAATCAACGAGCAGTACTTC. Its translation: CASSRGPRTEINEQYF.

This clone was picked up many times. Given a much more abundant clone one base away, this may be a read error. The sample carries other DNA sequences with the same CDR3. This chain connects TRBV6-4 to TRBJ2-3; D perhaps matches TRBD1 (6 bases). V shed 4 bases and J shed 1 base, with 12 bases lying between them. Germline CDR1 reads MRHNA; CDR2 reads SNTAGT. This CDR3 is 15 amino acids long. The CDR3 region is CASSAGAGGTDTQYF. Here the CDR3 DNA reads TGTGCCAGCAGTGCCGGGGCAGGGGGCACAGATACGCAGTATTTT.

This clone was seen repeatedly, ten times or more. The same CDR3 arises from other DNA sequences in this sample as well. The V call is TRBV28, the J call TRBJ2-5; 15 bases line up with TRBD2. Germline V gene sequence: CDR1 MDHEN, CDR2 SYDVKM. This CDR3 is 18 amino acids long. After removal of 2 bases from V and 4 bases from J, the junction contained 8 bases not matched to a gene. CDR3: CASSLTGTSGRSVETQYF. The CDR3 DNA reads TGTGCCAGCAGTTTAACCGGGACTAGCGGGAGGTCGGTAGAGACCCAGTACTTC.

V usage is TRBV6-2 or TRBV6-3 and J usage is TRBJ2-1; D is unclear. Trimming shortened V by 2 bases and J by 7 bases, and 9 bases separated the two germline ends. This CDR3 is 13 amino acids long. Germline CDR1 reads MNHEY; CDR2 reads SVGEGT. Here the CDR3 reads CASSYTTGNEQFF. CDR3 DNA: TGTGCCAGCAGTTACACGACTGGGAATGAGCAGTTCTTC.

This clone was seen repeatedly, ten times or more. This chain connects TRBV12-3 or TRBV12-4 to TRBJ2-7; D is undetermined. The V and J ends lost 7 bases and 2 bases respectively, with 9 bases between them. The CDR3 consists of 12 residues. CDR3: CASTTLPYEQYF. For the CDR3, the DNA is TGTGCCAGCACCACGTTGCCCTACGAGCAGTACTTC.

The genes are TRBV6-1 and TRBJ2-7; the match to TRBD2 covers 7 bases. Germline V CDR1 and CDR2: MNHNS, SASEGT. The CDR3 loop spans 13 amino acids. The ends lost 7 bases at V and 2 bases at J; junction bases unmatched: 5. The CDR3 coding sequence is TGTGCCAGCACCAGCGGGATGACCTACGAGCAGTACTTC. It codes for CASTSGMTYEQYF.

This clone was seen at least ten times. This sequence joins TRBV19 and TRBJ1-1; possible D gene TRBD1, 6 bases. CDR3 length: 13 residues. Trimming took 7 bases from V and 2 from J, leaving 11 bases between them. The germline V gene has CDR1 LNHDA and CDR2 SQIVND (reference sequence). CDR3 residues: CASMKQGNTEAFF. The CDR3 DNA reads as TGTGCCAGTATGAAACAGGGTAACACTGAAGCTTTCTTT.

This clone showed up many times. The chain employs TRBV2 and TRBJ2-7; 11 nucleotides align to TRBD1. The CDR3 has 14 residues. Germline loops: CDR1 SNHLY, CDR2 FYNNEI. The junction had 10 bases not matched to a gene; V was cut back by 6 bases and J by 9 bases. The CDR3 DNA sequence: TGTGCCAGCAGCCGTCCGGGACAGGGGGTCGGGCAGTACTTC. This gives the protein CASSRPGQGVGQYF.

This clone was recorded at least ten times. The chain couples TRBV4-1 to TRBJ1-5; D is ambiguous. V lost 1 base and J 0 bases, leaving 7 bases between the germline ends. The CDR3 covers 15 residues. CDR1 and CDR2 (germline): MGHRA, YSYEKL. For the CDR3, the DNA is TGCGCCAGCAGCCAAGGAGGTTATAGCAATCAGCCCCAGCATTTT. Encoded protein: CASSQGGYSNQPQHF.

The V call is TRBV6-6, the J call TRBJ2-1; possibly TRBD1 for D (6 bases). Per germline, CDR1 MNHNY and CDR2 SVGAGI (reference sequence). Trimming removed 4 bases at V and 1 base at J, with 17 bases between. CDR3 length: 17 residues. The CDR3 DNA is TGTGCCAGCAGTTCCTCGAACACAGGGCTATCCTACAATGAGCAGTTCTTC. It yields the protein CASSSSNTGLSYNEQFF.

This clone has at least ten counts. Other nucleotide sequences in the sample specify the same CDR3. This chain links TRBV4-1 with TRBJ2-3; 12 bases agree with TRBD2. The ends lost 0 bases at V and 3 bases at J; junction bases unmatched: 4. Germline CDR1 and CDR2: MGHRA and YSYEKL. This CDR3 spans 17 amino acids. The CDR3 sequence: CASSQDQLAGGTDTQYF. CDR3 DNA: TGCGCCAGCAGCCAAGATCAACTAGCGGGAGGTACAGATACGCAGTATTTT.

The chain couples TRBV7-9 to TRBJ1-4; TRBD1 matches at 7 bases. The CDR3 runs to 13 residues. Unmatched junction bases numbered 3, after V lost 4 bases and J lost 7 bases. CDR1 and CDR2 from the germline V gene are SEHNR and FQNEAQ (reference sequence). CDR3 coding DNA: TGTGCCAGCAGCTCTCCAGGGGGTGAAAAACTGTTTTTT. Amino acid sequence: CASSSPGGEKLFF.

This clone is termed medium-sized. The V gene is TRBV6-2 or TRBV6-3, the J gene TRBJ2-1; no clear D. Trimming removed 2 bases from V and 2 bases from J, with 4 bases in between. This CDR3 comprises 13 residues. Germline V lookup: CDR1 MNHEY, CDR2 SVGEGT. CDR3 nucleotide sequence: TGTGCCAGCAGTTACGACACCTACAATGAGCAGTTCTTC. It translates to CASSYDTYNEQFF.

This clone was counted at least ten times. CDR3 in amino acids: CASSYPRFSNQPQHF. The CDR3 nucleotides are TGTGCCAGCAGTTATCCCCGTTTTAGCAATCAGCCCCAGCATTTT. This rearrangement joins TRBV28 to TRBJ1-5; D not certain. CDR1 and CDR2 (germline): MDHEN, SYDVKM. V was pared by 4 bases and J by 0 bases, with 10 bases between. CDR3 length: 15 amino acids.

The chain combines TRBV11-2 with TRBJ1-2; D unclear. The CDR3 consists of 15 residues. Germline V CDR1 and CDR2: SGHAT, FQNNGV. V lost 2 bases and J 5 bases, leaving 15 bases between the germline ends. CDR3 in amino acids: CASSLTRSGLYGYTF. In DNA, the CDR3 is TGTGCCAGCAGCTTAACCAGGTCGGGCCTTTATGGCTACACCTTC.